Each of the 10 T cell receptor beta chains below was sequenced from the same sample in a study of long-term antiretroviral therapy in people with HIV. The assay, immunoSEQ v3.0, was run at survey level. Clones were read by immunoSEQ multiplex PCR, and TCRdb kept only the in-frame ones, dropping some. Of tens of thousands of clones listed, roughly 87% are singletons. The specimen comprised unsorted PBMCs, sampled 1 year after starting antiretroviral therapy. Source of these receptors: a man aged 18 to 35 with HIV.

V gene TRBV9 combines with J gene TRBJ2-7, with 9 nucleotides matching TRBD1. CDR3 length: 14 residues. V was pared by 4 bases and J by 6 bases, with 8 bases of the junction left unmatched. The germline gives CDR1 SGDLS, CDR2 YYNGEE. The CDR3 spells CASSLSGTGSEQYF. DNA of the CDR3: TGTGCCAGCAGCCTCTCCGGGACAGGGAGCGAGCAGTACTTC.

This chain connects TRBV27 to TRBJ1-4; 12 nucleotides align to TRBD1. Germline CDR1 and CDR2: MNHEY and SMNVEV (reference sequence). The CDR3 totals 19 residues. V lost 3 bases, J lost 0 bases, and 8 bases stayed unmatched. CDR3 amino acids: CASSFTGQGAFATNEKLFF. In DNA, the CDR3 is TGTGCCAGCAGTTTTACGGGACAGGGGGCTTTTGCAACTAATGAAAAACTGTTTTTT.

This rearrangement joins TRBV14 to TRBJ2-5, with no clear D. CDR3 length equals 14 residues. V lost 1 base and J lost 0, with 6 bases in between. Germline V gives CDR1 SGHDN, CDR2 FVKESK. CDR3 DNA: TGTGCCAGCAGCCAAGGGGTGTACCAAGAGACCCAGTACTTC. Protein product: CASSQGVYQETQYF.

V and J are TRBV11-1 and TRBJ2-5; D unclear. The CDR3 has 13 residues. V was trimmed by 3 bases and J by 0 bases, leaving 5 bases between them. Germline values: CDR1 SGHAT, CDR2 FQDESV (reference sequence). CDR3 protein: CASSFRYQETQYF. For the CDR3, the DNA is TGTGCCAGCAGCTTCCGGTACCAAGAGACCCAGTACTTC.

This rearrangement joins TRBV19 to TRBJ1-1, with D hard to call. The V gene lost 3 bases and the J gene lost 6 bases, with 14 bases spanning the gap. Per the germline V gene, CDR1 is LNHDA and CDR2 is SQIVND (reference sequence). This CDR3 has 14 residues. This CDR3 is CASSISSGSPEAFF. The CDR3 DNA reads as TGTGCCAGTAGTATTTCCTCGGGATCCCCTGAAGCTTTCTTT. Full variable domain (remainder filled in from reference TRBV19 and TRBJ1-1): DGGITQSPKYLFRKEGQNVTLSCEQNLNHDAMYWYRQDPGQGLRLIYYSQIVNDFQKGDIAEGYSVSREKKESFPLTVTSAQKNPTAFYLCASSISSGSPEAFFGQGTRLTVV.

This sequence joins TRBV5-6 and TRBJ2-1, with 10 bases aligning to TRBD2. J lost 5 bases, V lost 5 bases, and 7 bases had no gene match. Looked up from germline, CDR1 is SGHDT and CDR2 is YYEEEE. The CDR3 is 15 residues long. CDR3 sequence reads: CASRAGTSANNEQFF. CDR3 nucleotide sequence: TGTGCCAGCAGGGCCGGGACTAGCGCCAACAATGAGCAGTTCTTC.

This chain links TRBV9 with TRBJ2-1, with a weak D call TRBD2 (6 bases). Trimming left V 0 bases short and J 0 bases short, with 19 bases between. Germline V lookup: CDR1 SGDLS, CDR2 YYNGEE. CDR3 size: 19 residues. CDR3 loop: CASSVGWRGAGSSYNEQFF. The CDR3 region has the DNA TGTGCCAGCAGCGTAGGATGGCGTGGGGCGGGGAGCTCCTACAATGAGCAGTTCTTC.

The chain uses TRBV27 and TRBJ2-1; D remains ambiguous. CDR1 and CDR2 from the germline V gene are MNHEY and SMNVEV (reference sequence). The CDR3 contains 13 residues. Trimming removed 6 bases from V and 8 bases from J, with 14 bases in between. The CDR3 reads CASSPSFADEQFF. In nucleotides, the CDR3 is TGTGCCAGCAGCCCGAGCTTCGCCGATGAGCAGTTCTTC.

This sequence joins TRBV19 and TRBJ2-5, with 11 bases that match TRBD1. Germline-derived CDR1 and CDR2 are LNHDA and SQIVND (reference sequence). V shed 2 bases, J shed 1 base, and the junction held 6 bases outside the gene matches. CDR3 length equals 17 residues. The CDR3 spells CASSITGDRGFQETQYF. The DNA of the CDR3 is TGTGCCAGTAGTATAACAGGGGACAGGGGGTTCCAAGAGACCCAGTACTTC.

The chain combines TRBV10-3 with TRBJ2-5; D is perhaps TRBD1 (6 bases). CDR3 length: 14 amino acids. Trimming removed 2 bases from V and 5 bases from J, with 12 bases in between. Germline V gene data show CDR1 as ENHRY and CDR2 as SYGVKD. Written as DNA, the CDR3 is TGTGCCATCAGTGAGGTAGGGGGTGCGGAGACCCAGTACTTC. Encoded protein: CAISEVGGAETQYF.